The entry below gives a single T cell receptor beta chain sequence along with its context. No antigen is known for it. This specimen comes from a study of OX40 agonist ivuxolimab in advanced cancers. Study-wide background: Aged 23 to 79 with a mean of 60 years, they were 82.7% male.

The assay was immunoSEQ multiplex PCR, and TCRdb's table has in-frame clones only and misses some. The sample records under 110,000 clones, about nine tenths being singletons. Germline CDR1 and CDR2: DFQATT and SNEGSKA (reference sequence). V lost 5 bases to trimming and J lost 4 bases, with 8 bases between them. The CDR3 sequence is 11 residues long. Study-wide results and caveats: Partial responders dosed at 0.1-3.0 mg/kg displayed clonal expansion ranking among the lowest. Relative to CD4+, CD8+ T cells held more expanded clones on average.

Sample: CD4+ or CD8+ T cells sorted from blood, taken in a trial of the OX40 agonist ivuxolimab. This sequence originates from an adult with an advanced solid tumor such as melanoma, head and neck, liver or kidney cancer. The chain joins TRBV20-1 to TRBJ1-1, with D unclear. Written as DNA, the CDR3 is TGCAGTGCTTCGGGAGGCACTGAAGCTTTCTTT. Encoded protein: CSASGGTEAFF.